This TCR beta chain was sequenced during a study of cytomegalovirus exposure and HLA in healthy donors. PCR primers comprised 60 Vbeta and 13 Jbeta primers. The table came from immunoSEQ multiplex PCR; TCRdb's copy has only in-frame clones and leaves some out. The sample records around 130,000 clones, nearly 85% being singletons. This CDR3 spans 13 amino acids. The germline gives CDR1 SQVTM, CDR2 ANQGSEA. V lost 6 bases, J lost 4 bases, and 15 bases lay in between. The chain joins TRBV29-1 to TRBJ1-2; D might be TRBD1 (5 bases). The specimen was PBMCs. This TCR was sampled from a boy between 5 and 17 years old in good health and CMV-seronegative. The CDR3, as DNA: TGCAGCGTGGTGCGGGACGCTTCCTATGGCTACACCTTC. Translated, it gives CSVVRDASYGYTF.